Presented here are 28 T cell receptor beta chains from one specimen sequenced in a study of blood T cell repertoires in COVID-19. Sequencing used immunoSEQ multiplex PCR; TCRdb keeps in-frame clones, though not all of them. The sample has about 200,000 clones, about 85% seen once; the top ten hold around a fifth. The sample comprised peripheral blood. These receptor sequences come from a man between 60 and 75 years old with active or convalescent COVID-19.

The chain joins TRBV12-2 to TRBJ2-3; the table's TRBD2 call for D was not verified on the DNA. TRBV12-2 is classified as a pseudogene. The CDR3 totals 18 residues. This CDR3 reads CASRFSLAGGPLTDTQYF. In DNA, the CDR3 is TGTGCAAGTCGCTTCTCACTAGCGGGGGGGCCTCTGACAGATACGCAGTATTTT.

In this sample, this clone turned up once. The V call is TRBV2, the J call TRBJ2-7, with D hard to call. The CDR3 runs to 14 residues. V shed 9 bases and J shed 0 bases, with 15 bases lying between them. Germline V gives CDR1 SNHLY, CDR2 FYNNEI. Here the CDR3 DNA reads TGTGCCAGTTTACTTGTTAAGTACTCCTACGAGCAGTACTTC. Translated, it gives CASLLVKYSYEQYF.

The genes are TRBV27 and TRBJ2-1, with 12 bases lining up with TRBD2. Germline CDR1 and CDR2: MNHEY and SMNVEV (reference sequence). The CDR3 consists of 15 residues. Unmatched junction bases numbered 7, after V lost 5 bases and J lost 8 bases. The CDR3 coding sequence is TGTGCCAGCAGTAAAACTAGCGGGGGGAAGCATGAGCAGTTCTTC. Amino acid sequence: CASSKTSGGKHEQFF.

This clone was observed a single time. The rearrangement links TRBV29-1 to TRBJ2-3; 7 bases agree with TRBD1. The CDR3 totals 17 residues. V lost 6 bases and J lost 3; bases outside the gene matches: 18. Germline CDR1 and CDR2: SQVTM and ANQGSEA. The CDR3 here is CSVALRGLVPRTDTQYF. In nucleotides, the CDR3 is TGCAGCGTCGCCCTAAGGGGGCTAGTACCCCGAACAGATACGCAGTATTTT.

The chain is built from TRBV10-2 and TRBJ2-2, with TRBD1 as a possible D gene (6 bases). Per the germline V gene, CDR1 is WSHSY and CDR2 is SAAADI. This CDR3 spans 12 amino acids. Trimming shortened V by 4 bases and J by 9 bases, and 9 bases separated the two germline ends. CDR3 residues: CASSGDTRELFF. CDR3 bases: TGCGCCAGCAGTGGGGACACTCGGGAGCTGTTTTTT.

The chain carries TRBV7-9 and TRBJ2-7, with TRBD1 identical over 7 bases. This CDR3 spans 14 amino acids. The V gene end was trimmed by 5 bases and the J gene end by 0 bases; junction bases not matched to a gene: 4. Germline CDR1 SEHNR, CDR2 FQNEAQ (reference sequence). The CDR3 region has the DNA TGTGCCAGCAGCGGAGACAGGGCCTCCTACGAGCAGTACTTC. Its translation is CASSGDRASYEQYF.

The V call is TRBV21-1, the J call TRBJ2-1; the table gives TRBD2 as D, unverified against the DNA. TRBV21-1 corresponds to a pseudogene. CDR3 size: 15 residues. CDR3 in DNA: TGTGCCAGCAGCAATCTACTAGAGGTGGAGAATGAGCAGTTCTTC. Translation gives CASSNLLEVENEQFF.

The chain links TRBV10-1 to TRBJ1-5; no firm D call. Germline V gene lookup returns CDR1 WNHNN and CDR2 SYGVQD (reference sequence). V was trimmed by 4 bases and J by 7 bases, leaving 5 bases between them. There are 11 residues in the CDR3. The CDR3 region has the DNA TGCGCCAGCAGTGCGGTACAGCCCCAGCATTTT. Translating gives CASSAVQPQHF.

V usage is TRBV9 and J usage is TRBJ2-7; 8 bases map to TRBD1. V was pared by 2 bases and J by 5 bases, with 12 bases of the junction left unmatched. The germline CDR1 and CDR2 sequences are SGDLS and YYNGEE. The CDR3 runs to 16 residues. The CDR3 region has the DNA TGTGCCAGCAGCGTGGCTCCCGGACAGGGTGTCGACGAGCAGTACTTC. Translating it yields CASSVAPGQGVDEQYF.

Only a few counts were recorded for this clone. This rearrangement joins TRBV3-1 (or the pseudogene TRBV3-2) to TRBJ2-2, with 9 nucleotides matching TRBD1. The CDR3 spans 15 residues. Germline assignment: CDR1 LGHDT and CDR2 YNNKEL (reference sequence). The V segment lost 6 bases and the J segment 4 bases; nucleotides outside the gene matches: 6. The DNA for the CDR3 is TGTGCCAGCAGTAACCGGGACAGGGCCACCGGGGAGCTGTTTTTT. This gives the protein CASSNRDRATGELFF.

In this sample, this clone turned up a few times. V is TRBV5-5 and J is TRBJ2-5; D is possibly TRBD1 (5 bases). CDR3 length: 13 residues. Trimming took off 2 bases at V and 5 bases at J, with 10 bases between the two ends. CDR1 is SGHKS, CDR2 YYEKEE, per germline (reference sequence). The CDR3 DNA reads TGTGCCAGCAGCTTAGACAGAGTGGAGACCCAGTACTTC. The encoded protein is CASSLDRVETQYF.

The V and J genes are TRBV30 and TRBJ2-7; a weak D match, TRBD2 (5 bases). The V and J ends lost 5 bases and 3 bases respectively, with 17 bases between them. From germline, CDR1 is GTSNPN and CDR2 SVGIG (reference sequence). The CDR3 spans 14 residues. The CDR3 bases are TGTGCCTGGGCCCCAGGATCGGGAAACTACGAGCAGTACTTC. This translates into CAWAPGSGNYEQYF. Full variable domain (outside the CDR3, taken from reference TRBV30 and TRBJ2-7): SQTIHQWPATLVQPVGSPLSLECTVEGTSNPNLYWYRQAAGRGLQLLFYSVGIGQISSEVPQNLSASRPQDRQFILSSKKLLLSDSGFYLCAWAPGSGNYEQYFGPGTRLTVT.

This clone was detected a few times. The chain has TRBV5-4 and TRBJ2-5, with a possible D match to TRBD1 (6 bases). The CDR3 length is 15 residues. Germline values: CDR1 SGHNT, CDR2 YYREEE (reference sequence). V was clipped by 3 bases and J by 4 bases, with 16 bases between them. The CDR3 is CASSSYSGVTETQYF. CDR3 nucleotide sequence: TGTGCCAGCAGCTCCTACTCAGGGGTGACAGAGACCCAGTACTTC. Supplemented by reference TRBV5-4 and TRBJ2-5, the full variable domain reads ETGVTQSPTHLIKTRGQQVTLRCSSQSGHNTVSWYQQALGQGPQFIFQYYREEENGRGNFPPRFSGLQFPNYSSELNVNALELDDSALYLCASSSYSGVTETQYFGPGTRLLVL.

This clone occurred a few times. The gene calls are TRBV18 and TRBJ1-1; the D gene is possibly TRBD1 (5 bases). This CDR3 has 12 residues. V was cut by 5 bases and J by 6 bases, with 10 bases left in between. CDR1 KGHSH and CDR2 LQKENI come from the germline V gene. The CDR3 coding sequence is TGTGCCAGCTCAGCAGGGTCCTCTGAAGCTTTCTTT. The encoded protein is CASSAGSSEAFF.

This clone came up once. This sequence joins TRBV10-3 and TRBJ1-2; 7 bases map to TRBD1. This CDR3 region has 13 residues. Trimming cost V 4 bases and J 6 bases; bases outside gene matches: 5. CDR1 ENHRY and CDR2 SYGVKD come from the germline V gene. As DNA, the CDR3 is TGTGCCATCAGTGGGGACAGAGATCATGGCTACACCTTC. Translation: CAISGDRDHGYTF.

This chain connects TRBV6-5 to TRBJ1-1, with D maybe TRBD1 (6 bases). CDR1 is MNHEY and CDR2 is SVGAGI in the germline V gene. V lost 2 bases and J 3 bases, leaving 16 bases between the germline ends. This CDR3 contains 16 residues. In nucleotides, the CDR3 is TGTGCCAGCAGTTACCCGCCCACAGGGCTTCACACTGAAGCTTTCTTT. Protein: CASSYPPTGLHTEAFF.

The chain combines TRBV24-1 with TRBJ1-2; 10 nucleotides agree with TRBD1. This CDR3 is built from 14 residues. CDR1 and CDR2 (germline): KGHDR, SFDVKD. V lost 4 bases, J lost 8 bases, and 6 bases stayed unmatched. CDR3 bases: TGTGCCACCAGTGACTCCGACAGGGGGCGAGGCTACACCTTC. Protein product: CATSDSDRGRGYTF.

V is TRBV2 and J is TRBJ2-7; TRBD2 matches 7 bases. The CDR3 sequence is 12 residues long. CDR1 is SNHLY and CDR2 is FYNNEI in the germline V gene. Trimming removed 4 bases from V and 7 bases from J; junction bases left unmatched: 4. CDR3 region: CASSGGGGEQYF. The CDR3 region has the DNA TGTGCCAGCAGTGGGGGGGGAGGAGAGCAGTACTTC.

The chain couples TRBV18 to TRBJ1-5; D possibly corresponds to TRBD1 (6 bases). Germline V gene lookup returns CDR1 KGHSH and CDR2 LQKENI. With 3 bases removed from V and 7 bases from J, the gap between germline ends came to 10 bases. The CDR3 sequence is 13 residues long. The CDR3 sequence: CASSPGGQQPQHF. CDR3 coding DNA: TGTGCCAGCTCACCGGGGGGGCAACAGCCCCAGCATTTT.

This clone has just one count. The chain recombines TRBV3-1 (or the pseudogene TRBV3-2) with TRBJ2-1; 7 bases are a match to TRBD2. Germline V gives CDR1 LGHDT, CDR2 YNNKEL (reference sequence). CDR3 length: 18 amino acids. The V and J ends lost 4 bases and 0 bases, in that order; junction bases with no gene match: 12. The CDR3 sequence: CASSRPGRGRSSYNEQFF. CDR3 bases: TGTGCCAGCAGCCGACCTGGGAGGGGCAGGAGCTCCTACAATGAGCAGTTCTTC.

The chain recombines TRBV7-6 with TRBJ2-1, with 8 bases lining up with TRBD2. Per the germline V gene, CDR1 is SGHVS and CDR2 is FNYEAQ. Unmatched junction bases numbered 14, after V lost 1 base and J lost 6 bases. The CDR3 covers 18 residues. This chain's CDR3 is CASSLGSGGAISGNEQFF. CDR3 nucleotide sequence: TGTGCCAGCAGCTTAGGGAGCGGGGGAGCCATCTCGGGCAATGAGCAGTTCTTC.

The V gene is TRBV7-8, the J gene TRBJ1-2; 7 bases are a match to TRBD1. Losses at the gene ends were 5 bases for V and 4 bases for J; bases not matched to a gene: 10. CDR3 length equals 15 residues. CDR1 and CDR2 from the germline V gene are SGHVS and FQNEAQ. The CDR3 DNA reads as TGTGCCAGCAGCCGGACAACAGGGGATCGCTATGGCTACACCTTC. It encodes CASSRTTGDRYGYTF.

This chain joins TRBV11-3 and TRBJ2-2, with 10 nucleotides matching TRBD1. The CDR3 length is 16 residues. J gave up 7 bases and V 4 bases, and 9 bases lay outside the gene matches. CDR1 SGHNT and CDR2 YENEEA come from the germline V gene. CDR3 DNA: TGTGCCAGCAGCTCACCCCGGACAGGGGGAAGCGGGGAGCTGTTTTTT. It translates to CASSSPRTGGSGELFF. The complete variable domain, with remaining parts taken from reference TRBV11-3 and TRBJ2-2, reads EAGVVQSPRYKIIEKKQPVAFWCNPISGHNTLYWYLQNLGQGPELLIRYENEEAVDDSQLPKDRFSAERLKGVDSTLKIQPAELGDSAVYLCASSSPRTGGSGELFFGEGSRLTVL.

This clone was found once. CDR3 protein: CASSFVQGAGDTGELFF. CDR3 bases: TGTGCCAGCAGCTTCGTACAGGGGGCAGGGGACACCGGGGAGCTGTTTTTT. The chain carries TRBV11-3 and TRBJ2-2; 9 bases fit TRBD1. With 3 bases clipped from V and 3 bases from J, the junction kept 8 bases outside the gene matches. The CDR3 runs 17 residues. Germline lookup yields CDR1 SGHNT and CDR2 YENEEA.

This clone was picked up one time. The rearrangement links TRBV15 to TRBJ2-7; D might be TRBD2 (6 bases). Per the germline V gene, CDR1 is LNHNV and CDR2 is YYDKDF (reference sequence). V lost 3 bases, J lost 1 base, and 13 bases lay in between. The CDR3 sequence is 15 residues long. In nucleotides, the CDR3 is TGTGCCACCAGCAGGGGGGGACCGTTTTCCTACGAGCAGTACTTC. As protein: CATSRGGPFSYEQYF.

The genes are TRBV4-1 and TRBJ2-3; D might be TRBD2 (6 bases). Germline-derived CDR1 and CDR2 are MGHRA and YSYEKL. The CDR3 contains 17 residues. V gave up 1 base and J gave up 2 bases, with 16 bases separating them. Here the CDR3 DNA reads TGCGCCAGCAGCCAAGTAACTAGCCGTTACCTCACAGATACGCAGTATTTT. The encoded protein is CASSQVTSRYLTDTQYF.

The rearrangement uses TRBV6-4 and TRBJ2-7; D possibly corresponds to TRBD2 (6 bases). From germline, CDR1 is MRHNA and CDR2 SNTAGT. The V gene lost 0 bases and the J gene lost 5 bases, with 14 bases spanning the gap. The CDR3 spans 15 residues. CDR3 sequence: CASSDSRGNSDEQYF. In DNA form, the CDR3 reads TGTGCCAGCAGTGACTCACGGGGGAATTCGGACGAGCAGTACTTC.

The chain has TRBV4-1 and TRBJ2-7, with TRBD1 matching over 7 bases. J was trimmed by 0 bases and V by 0 bases; bases with no gene match: 11. Germline V gene data show CDR1 as MGHRA and CDR2 as YSYEKL. CDR3 length: 18 residues. CDR3 DNA: TGCGCCAGCAGCCAAGATAGTTTTAGGGGGCGATTCTCCTACGAGCAGTACTTC. This codes for CASSQDSFRGRFSYEQYF.